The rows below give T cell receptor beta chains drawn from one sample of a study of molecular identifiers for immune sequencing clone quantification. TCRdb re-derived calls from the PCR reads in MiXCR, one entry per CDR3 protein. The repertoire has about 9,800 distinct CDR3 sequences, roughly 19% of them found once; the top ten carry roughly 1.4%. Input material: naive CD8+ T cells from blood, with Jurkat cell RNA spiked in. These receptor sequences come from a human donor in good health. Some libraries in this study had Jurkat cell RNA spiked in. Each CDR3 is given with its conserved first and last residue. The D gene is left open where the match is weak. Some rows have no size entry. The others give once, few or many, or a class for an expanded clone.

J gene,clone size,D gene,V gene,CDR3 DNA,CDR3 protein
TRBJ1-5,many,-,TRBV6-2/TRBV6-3,TGTGCCAGCAGCGAGACAAAACAACGTGGGGCCCAGCATTTT,CASSETKQRGAQHF
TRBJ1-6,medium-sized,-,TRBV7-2,TGTGCCAGCAGCCTGGATGGGACAACGGGTTCACCCCTCCACTTT,CASSLDGTTGSPLHF
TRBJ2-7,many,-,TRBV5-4,TGTGCCAGCAGCTTGGAGGGCACAGGGAAAATAGCCGGAGACGAGCAGTACTTC,CASSLEGTGKIAGDEQYF
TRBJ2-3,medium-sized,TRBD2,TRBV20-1,TGCAGTGCTCCCCCTAGCGGTGGCGGCACAGATACGCAGTATTTT,CSAPPSGGGTDTQYF
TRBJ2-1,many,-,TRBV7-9,TGTGCCAGCAGCTTATGGGTCAGGGGCTCCTACAATGAGCAGTTCTTC,CASSLWVRGSYNEQFF
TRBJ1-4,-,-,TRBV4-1,TGCGCCAGCAGCCAAGAGGGGGGTGCCGCAACTAATGAAAAACTGTTTTTT,CASSQEGGAATNEKLFF
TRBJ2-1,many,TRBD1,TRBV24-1,TGTGCCACCAGTGTTAGCCGGGACAGCTCCTACAATGAGCAGTTCTTC,CATSVSRDSSYNEQFF
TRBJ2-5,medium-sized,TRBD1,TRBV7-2,TGTGCCAGCAGCTTAGACAGGGGACAAGAGACCCAGTACTTC,CASSLDRGQETQYF
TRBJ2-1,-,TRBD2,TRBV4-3,TGCGCCCGCAGCCAAGATCCAGCGGGAGCGCAGTTCTTC,CARSQDPAGAQFF
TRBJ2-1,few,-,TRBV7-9,TGTGCCAGCAGCTTAAGCCACAGGGTGTATGAGCAGTTCTTC,CASSLSHRVYEQFF
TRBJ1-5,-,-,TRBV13,TGTGCCAGCAGCCGAGGCAATCAGCCCCAGCATTTT,CASSRGNQPQHF
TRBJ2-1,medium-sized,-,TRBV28,TGTGCCAGCAGTTCCCCGCCGGATGAGCAGTTCTTC,CASSSPPDEQFF
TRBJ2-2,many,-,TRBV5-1,TGCGCCAGCAGCTCCGACCCCCGACAGGACGCGAACACCGGGGAGCTGTTTTTT,CASSSDPRQDANTGELFF
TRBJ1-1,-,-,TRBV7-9,TGTGGCAGCAGCGACAAGGTGACAGACTTGAACACTGAAGCTTTCTTT,CGSSDKVTDLNTEAFF
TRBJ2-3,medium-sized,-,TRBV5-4,TGTGCCAGCAGCCCACCGGGACTCCCCTCAGATACGCAGTATTTT,CASSPPGLPSDTQYF
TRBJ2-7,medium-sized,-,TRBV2,TGTGCCAGCAGTGAAGTGCTCTCGGACCAGACAGTCCTATTCTACGAGCAGTACTTC,CASSEVLSDQTVLFYEQYF
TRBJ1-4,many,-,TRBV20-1,TGCAGTGCTAGGCCTAGAATGCTAGGAGAAAAGGATGAAAAACTGTTTTTT,CSARPRMLGEKDEKLFF
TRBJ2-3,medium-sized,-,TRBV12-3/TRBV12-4,TGTGCCAGCAACCATGTCGGGGTTTTAGGAGATACGCAGTATTTT,CASNHVGVLGDTQYF